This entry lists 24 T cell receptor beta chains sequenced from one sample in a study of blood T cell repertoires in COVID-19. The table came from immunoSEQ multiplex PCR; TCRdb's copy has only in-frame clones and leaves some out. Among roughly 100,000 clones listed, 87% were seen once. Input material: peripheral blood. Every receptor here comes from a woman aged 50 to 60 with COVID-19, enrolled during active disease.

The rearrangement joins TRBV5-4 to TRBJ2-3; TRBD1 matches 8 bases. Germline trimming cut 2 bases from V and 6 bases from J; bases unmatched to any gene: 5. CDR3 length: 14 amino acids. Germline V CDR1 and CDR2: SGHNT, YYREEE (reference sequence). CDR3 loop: CASSFQGAGDTQYF. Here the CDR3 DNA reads TGTGCCAGCAGCTTTCAGGGGGCGGGGGATACGCAGTATTTT.

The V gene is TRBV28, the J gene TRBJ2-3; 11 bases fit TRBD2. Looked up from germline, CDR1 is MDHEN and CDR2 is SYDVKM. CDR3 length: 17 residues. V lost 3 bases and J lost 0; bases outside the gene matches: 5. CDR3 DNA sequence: TGTGCCAGCAGTTTGAGGACTAGCGGGTACAGCACAGATACGCAGTATTTT. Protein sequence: CASSLRTSGYSTDTQYF.

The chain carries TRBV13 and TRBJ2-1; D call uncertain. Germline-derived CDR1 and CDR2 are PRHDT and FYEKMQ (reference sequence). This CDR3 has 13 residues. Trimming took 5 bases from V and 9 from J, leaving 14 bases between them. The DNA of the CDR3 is TGTGCCAGCAGCCTCCACCGGGTGAGTGAGCAGTTCTTC. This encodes CASSLHRVSEQFF.

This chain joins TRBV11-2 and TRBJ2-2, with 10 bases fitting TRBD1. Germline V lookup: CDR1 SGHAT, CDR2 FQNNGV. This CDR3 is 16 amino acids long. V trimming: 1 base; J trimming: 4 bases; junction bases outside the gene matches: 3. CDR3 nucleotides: TGTGCCAGCAGCTTAGGAAGGACAGGGGGCACCGGGGAGCTGTTTTTT. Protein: CASSLGRTGGTGELFF.

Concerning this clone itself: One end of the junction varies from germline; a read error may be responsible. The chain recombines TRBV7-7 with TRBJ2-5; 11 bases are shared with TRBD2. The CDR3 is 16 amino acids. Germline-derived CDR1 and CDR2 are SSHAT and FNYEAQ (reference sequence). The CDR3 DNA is TGTGCTAGCAGCTTAACTAGCGGGGGCCTGCAAGAGACCCAGTACTTC. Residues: CASSLTSGGLQETQYF. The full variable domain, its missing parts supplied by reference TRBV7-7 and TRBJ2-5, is GAGVSQSPRYKVTKRGQDVTLRCDPISSHATLYWYQQALGQGPEFLTYFNYEAQPDKSGLPSDRFSAERPEGSISTLTIQRTEQRDSAMYRCASSLTSGGLQETQYFGPGTRLLVL.

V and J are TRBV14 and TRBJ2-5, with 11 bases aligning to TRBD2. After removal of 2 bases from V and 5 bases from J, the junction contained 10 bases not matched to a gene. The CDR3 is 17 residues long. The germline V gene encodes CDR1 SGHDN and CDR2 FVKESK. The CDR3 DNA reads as TGTGCCAGCAGCCAACGTAGTAGCGGGGGGGCAGGGGAGACCCAGTACTTC. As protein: CASSQRSSGGAGETQYF.

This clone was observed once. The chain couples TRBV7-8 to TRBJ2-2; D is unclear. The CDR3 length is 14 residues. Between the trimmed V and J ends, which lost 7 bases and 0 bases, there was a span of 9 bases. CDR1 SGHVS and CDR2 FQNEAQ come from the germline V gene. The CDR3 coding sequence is TGTGCCAGCATCCCAGGCGCGAACACCGGGGAGCTGTTTTTT. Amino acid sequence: CASIPGANTGELFF.

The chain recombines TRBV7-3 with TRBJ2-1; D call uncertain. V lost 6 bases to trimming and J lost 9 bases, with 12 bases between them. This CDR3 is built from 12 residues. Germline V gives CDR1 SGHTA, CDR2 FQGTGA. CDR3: CASSPRVGEQFF. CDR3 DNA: TGTGCCAGCAGTCCTCGGGTGGGTGAGCAGTTCTTC.

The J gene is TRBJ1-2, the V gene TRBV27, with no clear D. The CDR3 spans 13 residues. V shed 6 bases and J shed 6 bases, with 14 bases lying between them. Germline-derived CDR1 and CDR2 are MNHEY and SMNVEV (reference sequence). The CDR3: CASRSVGYDGYTF. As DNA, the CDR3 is TGTGCCAGCAGATCGGTCGGGTACGATGGCTACACCTTC.

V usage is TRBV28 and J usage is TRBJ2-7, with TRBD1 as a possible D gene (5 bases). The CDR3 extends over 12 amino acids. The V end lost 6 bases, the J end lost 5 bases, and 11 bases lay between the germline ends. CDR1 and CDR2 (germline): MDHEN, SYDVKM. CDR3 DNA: TGTGCCAGCAGGTACCCAGGGAACGAGCAGTACTTC. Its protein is CASRYPGNEQYF.

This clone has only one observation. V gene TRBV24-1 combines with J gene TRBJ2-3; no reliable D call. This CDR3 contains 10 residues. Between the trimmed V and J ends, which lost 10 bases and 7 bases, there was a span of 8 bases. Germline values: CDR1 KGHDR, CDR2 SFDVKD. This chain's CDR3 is CATQHNTQYF. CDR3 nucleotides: TGTGCCACACAACACAATACGCAGTATTTT.

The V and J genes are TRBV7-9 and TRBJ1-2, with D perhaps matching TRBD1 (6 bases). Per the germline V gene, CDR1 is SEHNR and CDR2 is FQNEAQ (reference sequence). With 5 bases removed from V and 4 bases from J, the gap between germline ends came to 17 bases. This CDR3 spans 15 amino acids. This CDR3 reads CASSPRVQGVYGYTF. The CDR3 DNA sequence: TGTGCCAGCAGCCCTAGGGTACAGGGCGTCTATGGCTACACCTTC.

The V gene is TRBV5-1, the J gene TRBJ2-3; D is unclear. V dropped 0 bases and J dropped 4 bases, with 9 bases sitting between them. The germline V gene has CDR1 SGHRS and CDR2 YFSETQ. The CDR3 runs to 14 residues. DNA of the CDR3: TGCGCCAGCAGCTTGGTGCAGTCCCCAGATACGCAGTATTTT. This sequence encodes CASSLVQSPDTQYF.

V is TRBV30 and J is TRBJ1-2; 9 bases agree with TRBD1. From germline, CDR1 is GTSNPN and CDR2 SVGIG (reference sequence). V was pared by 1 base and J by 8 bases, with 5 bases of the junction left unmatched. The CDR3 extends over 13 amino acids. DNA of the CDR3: TGTGCCTGGAGTGGACAGGGGGGACCCGGCTACACCTTC. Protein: CAWSGQGGPGYTF.

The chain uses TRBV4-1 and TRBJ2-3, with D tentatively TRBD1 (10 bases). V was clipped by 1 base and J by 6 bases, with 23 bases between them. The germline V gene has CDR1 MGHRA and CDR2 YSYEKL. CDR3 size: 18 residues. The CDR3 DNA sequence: TGCGCCAGCAGCCAAGGGACAGGGGGGCTAGCGGGGACGGATACGCAGTATTTT. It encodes CASSQGTGGLAGTDTQYF.

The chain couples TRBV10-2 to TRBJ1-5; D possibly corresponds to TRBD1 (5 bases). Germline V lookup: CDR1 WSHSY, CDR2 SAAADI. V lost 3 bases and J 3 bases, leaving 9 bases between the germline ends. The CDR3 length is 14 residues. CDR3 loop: CASSEGDTNQPQHF. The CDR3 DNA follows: TGCGCCAGCAGTGAAGGGGATACCAATCAGCCCCAGCATTTT.

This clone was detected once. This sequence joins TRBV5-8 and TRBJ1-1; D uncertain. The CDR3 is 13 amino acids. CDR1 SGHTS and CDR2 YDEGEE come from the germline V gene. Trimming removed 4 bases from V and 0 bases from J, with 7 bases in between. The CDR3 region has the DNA TGTGCCAGCAGCATTAGCATGAACACTGAAGCTTTCTTT. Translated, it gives CASSISMNTEAFF.

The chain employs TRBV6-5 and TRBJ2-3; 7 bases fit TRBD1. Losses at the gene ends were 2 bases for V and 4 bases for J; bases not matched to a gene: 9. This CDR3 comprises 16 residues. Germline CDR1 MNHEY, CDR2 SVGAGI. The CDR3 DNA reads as TGTGCCAGCAGTTACACTCGACAGGGTATGGCAGATACGCAGTATTTT. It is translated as CASSYTRQGMADTQYF.

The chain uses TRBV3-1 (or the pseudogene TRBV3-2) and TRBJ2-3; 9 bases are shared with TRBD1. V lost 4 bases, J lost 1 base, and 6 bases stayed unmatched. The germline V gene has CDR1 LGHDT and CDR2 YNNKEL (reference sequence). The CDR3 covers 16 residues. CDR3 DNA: TGTGCCAGCAGCCCAGTACAGGGGGCTCGCACAGATACGCAGTATTTT. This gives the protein CASSPVQGARTDTQYF.

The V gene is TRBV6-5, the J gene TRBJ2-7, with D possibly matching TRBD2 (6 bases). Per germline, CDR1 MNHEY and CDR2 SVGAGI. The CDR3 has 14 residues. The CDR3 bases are TGTGCGTTAAGGGAACCCGTGGGGGGATACGAGCAGTACTTC. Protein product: CALREPVGGYEQYF.

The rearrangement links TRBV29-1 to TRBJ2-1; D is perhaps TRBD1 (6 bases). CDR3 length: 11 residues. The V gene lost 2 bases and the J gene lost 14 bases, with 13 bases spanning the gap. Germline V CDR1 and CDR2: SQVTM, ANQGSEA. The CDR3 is CSVEPEQGEFF. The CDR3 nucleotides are TGCAGCGTTGAACCAGAACAGGGAGAGTTCTTC.

CDR3 in DNA: TGTGCCAGCAGCAACCGGACAGGGGGCAGAGAAGCTTTCTTT. It yields the protein CASSNRTGGREAFF. V usage is TRBV2 and J usage is TRBJ1-1, with 11 bases aligning to TRBD1. CDR3 size: 14 residues. The ends lost 6 bases at V and 8 bases at J; junction bases unmatched: 8. Per germline, CDR1 SNHLY and CDR2 FYNNEI.

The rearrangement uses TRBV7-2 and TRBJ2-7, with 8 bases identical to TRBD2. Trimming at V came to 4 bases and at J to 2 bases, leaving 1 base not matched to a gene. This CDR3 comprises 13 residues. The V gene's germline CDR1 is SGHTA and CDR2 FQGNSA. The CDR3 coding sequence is TGTGCCAGCAGCTCGGGACTAGCCTACGAGCAGTACTTC. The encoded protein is CASSSGLAYEQYF.

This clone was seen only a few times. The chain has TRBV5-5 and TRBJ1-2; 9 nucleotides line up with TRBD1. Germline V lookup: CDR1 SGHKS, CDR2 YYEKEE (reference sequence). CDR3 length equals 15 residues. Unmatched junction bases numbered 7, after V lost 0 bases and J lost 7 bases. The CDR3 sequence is CASSLADRGRRGYTF. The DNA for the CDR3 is TGTGCCAGCAGCTTGGCGGACAGGGGCCGTCGTGGCTACACCTTC.